What follows is one TCR beta chain and its context. This entry comes from a study of blood T cell repertoires in COVID-19. For the study at large: COVID-19 samples, acute and convalescent, were from the United States, Italy and Spain.

Clones were read by immunoSEQ multiplex PCR, and TCRdb kept only the in-frame ones, dropping some. The profile shows about 76,000 clones, roughly 84% of them singletons. The source is a woman older than 75 with active or convalescent COVID-19. Material: peripheral blood.

The CDR3 here is CASRGAGTNEKLFF. CDR3 coding DNA: TGCGCCAGCAGGGGAGCGGGGACTAATGAAAAACTGTTTTTT. The J gene is TRBJ1-4, the V gene TRBV5-1; D gene unclear. V lost 5 bases and J 2 bases, leaving 10 bases between the germline ends. The CDR3 loop spans 14 amino acids. Germline lookup yields CDR1 SGHRS and CDR2 YFSETQ.